A single sample gave rise to the 21 T cell receptor beta chains below, sequenced in a study of blood T cells in healthy people across ages. A second roughly 7 to 12 cycle PCR used barcoded and J-beta primers. TCRdb processed the 5' RACE reads anew with MiXCR; each CDR3 protein has one entry. Among over 1,500,000 distinct CDR3 sequences listed, about two fifths were seen once. The source material was blood. The receptors were sampled from a human donor in good health.

Only a few counts were recorded for this clonotype. This chain uses TRBV10-3 with TRBJ2-1, with D perhaps matching TRBD1 (6 bases). Looked up from germline, CDR1 is ENHRY and CDR2 is SYGVKD. V lost 8 bases and J lost 8, with 13 bases in between. CDR3 size: 12 residues. CDR3 sequence: CAIRDNGYEQFF. The CDR3 coding sequence is TGTGCCATCCGGGACAATGGCTATGAGCAGTTCTTC.

On this clonotype itself: A much more abundant neighbour one base away suggests this may be a read error. J is TRBJ1-1 and V is TRBV4-1, with D possibly matching TRBD1 (5 bases). CDR1 is MGHRA, CDR2 YSYEKL, per germline. The CDR3 contains 13 residues. Trimming left V 6 bases short and J 4 bases short, with 12 bases between. CDR3 in amino acids: CASRQEMSTEAFF. The CDR3 DNA is TGCGCCAGCAGACAGGAGATGAGCACTGAAGCTTTCTTT.

This clonotype was seen more than once but under ten times. The J gene is TRBJ1-1, the V gene TRBV9; the D gene is possibly TRBD1 (5 bases). The CDR3 is made up of 13 amino acids. V shed 0 bases and J shed 4 bases, with 7 bases lying between them. Germline values: CDR1 SGDLS, CDR2 YYNGEE. This CDR3 is CASSVVGRTEAFF. CDR3 DNA: TGTGCCAGCAGCGTAGTGGGGCGCACTGAAGCTTTCTTT.

This chain connects TRBV7-8 to TRBJ2-5; D is possibly TRBD1 or TRBD2 (5 bases each). CDR1 and CDR2 (germline): SGHVS, FQNEAQ. The CDR3 covers 15 residues. V lost 3 bases and J 5 bases, leaving 16 bases between the germline ends. CDR3 protein: CASSFRDGSSETQYF. CDR3 bases: TGTGCCAGCAGCTTCCGGGACGGCTCATCTGAGACCCAGTACTTC.

This clonotype showed up just a few times. V usage is TRBV6-5 and J usage is TRBJ1-2; D unclear. V was cut by 2 bases and J by 5 bases, with 12 bases left in between. CDR1 is MNHEY and CDR2 is SVGAGI in the germline V gene. The CDR3 loop spans 14 amino acids. The chain's CDR3 is CASSYRGSGYGYTF. In DNA form, the CDR3 reads TGTGCCAGCAGTTACAGAGGATCTGGATATGGCTACACCTTC.

This clonotype was counted only a few times. V and J are TRBV15 and TRBJ2-7; the D is unclear. CDR3 length: 14 amino acids. V dropped 3 bases and J dropped 5 bases, with 14 bases sitting between them. CDR1 is LNHNV and CDR2 is YYDKDF in the germline V gene (reference sequence). This CDR3 reads CATSRDGRRNEQYF. The CDR3, as DNA: TGTGCCACCAGCAGGGACGGTCGAAGGAACGAGCAGTACTTC.

This clonotype was observed once. The chain joins TRBV7-2 to TRBJ1-1; TRBD1 aligns across 7 bases. The CDR3 loop spans 14 amino acids. The germline V gene has CDR1 SGHTA and CDR2 FQGNSA. Losses at the gene ends were 10 bases for V and 5 bases for J; bases not matched to a gene: 13. CDR3 bases: TGTGCCAACAGACCAACAGGGGCAGGGACTGAAGCTTTCTTT. Translating it yields CANRPTGAGTEAFF.

The CDR3 sequence is CASSPRLDRDQPQHF. In DNA form, the CDR3 reads TGTGCCAGCAGCCCGCGTCTAGACAGGGATCAGCCCCAGCATTTT. The chain joins TRBV7-8 to TRBJ1-5, with 7 bases lining up with TRBD1. V was clipped by 5 bases and J by 5 bases; unmatched bases: 9. The CDR3 is 15 amino acids. Germline loops: CDR1 SGHVS, CDR2 FQNEAQ.

V gene TRBV29-1 combines with J gene TRBJ1-2; D ambiguous. Trimming removed 7 bases at V and 8 bases at J, with 26 bases between. The CDR3 extends over 15 amino acids. In germline, CDR1 is SQVTM, CDR2 ANQGSEA. CDR3 nucleotide sequence: TGCAGCGATAGCCTCCCGGGTCTCGGAACAACAGGCTACACCTTC. This codes for CSDSLPGLGTTGYTF.

This clonotype was seen a few times. V usage is TRBV6-8 and J usage is TRBJ2-7, with 8 nucleotides matching TRBD1. Near its end, the DNA agrees better with TRBJ2-5, so the J call may be wrong. The CDR3 is 18 amino acids. Per germline, CDR1 MNHGY and CDR2 SAAAGT. CDR3 sequence (DNA): TGTGCCAGCAGTTACATCTTCCGGGACAGGTCCTGCCAAGAGACCCAGTACTTC. Translating it yields CASSYIFRDRSCQETQYF.

This clonotype was counted many times. The chain recombines TRBV29-1 with TRBJ1-1; D unclear. The CDR3 loop spans 13 amino acids. The germline V gene has CDR1 SQVTM and CDR2 ANQGSEA. Trimming stripped 7 bases from V and 3 bases from J, with 15 bases between. The CDR3 protein is CSGRESGDTEAFF. In DNA, the CDR3 is TGCAGCGGGCGAGAGTCTGGGGACACTGAAGCTTTCTTT.

The genes are TRBV20-1 and TRBJ1-1; D call uncertain. CDR1 is DFQATT and CDR2 is SNEGSKA in the germline V gene (reference sequence). Trimming removed 6 bases from V and 7 bases from J, with 12 bases in between. This CDR3 contains 11 residues. Written as DNA, the CDR3 is TGCAGTGCCGACACGAAAGGTGAAGCTTTCTTT. Amino acid sequence: CSADTKGEAFF.

The chain combines TRBV20-1 with TRBJ2-7; 8 bases fit TRBD1. After removal of 6 bases from V and 1 base from J, the junction contained 11 bases not matched to a gene. Germline V gene data show CDR1 as DFQATT and CDR2 as SNEGSKA (reference sequence). This CDR3 is 15 amino acids long. The CDR3 nucleotides read TGCAGTGCGCCGGCAGGGGACAGGCTTTCCTACGAGCAGTACTTC. Residues: CSAPAGDRLSYEQYF.

CDR3 in amino acids: CASSHTSSSYNEQFF. In nucleotides, the CDR3 is TGCGCCAGCAGCCATACTAGCAGCTCCTACAATGAGCAGTTCTTC. The V gene is TRBV4-3, the J gene TRBJ2-1, with D possibly TRBD2 on 6 matching bases. The ends were cut back, 3 bases at V and 0 bases at J, with 9 bases in the middle. Germline CDR1 and CDR2: LGHNA and YSLEER. This CDR3 is 15 amino acids long.

The chain couples TRBV7-9 to TRBJ2-7, with a tentative D call TRBD1 (6 bases). From germline, CDR1 is SEHNR and CDR2 FQNEAQ (reference sequence). The CDR3 covers 15 residues. V lost 4 bases, J lost 0 bases, and 13 bases lay in between. The CDR3 reads CASSSDRTFSYEQYF. DNA for the CDR3: TGTGCCAGCAGCTCAGACAGGACTTTCTCCTACGAGCAGTACTTC.

V is TRBV9 and J is TRBJ1-1; D possibly corresponds to TRBD1 (5 bases). V dropped 0 bases and J dropped 3 bases, with 18 bases sitting between them. CDR3 length equals 17 residues. Germline-derived CDR1 and CDR2 are SGDLS and YYNGEE. The CDR3 bases are TGTGCCAGCAGCGTAGCTAGAACAGGCCATGGGGACACTGAAGCTTTCTTT. Translated: CASSVARTGHGDTEAFF.

This chain uses TRBV28 with TRBJ2-7; perhaps D is TRBD1 or TRBD2 (5 bases each). Trimming removed 5 bases from V and 1 base from J, with 21 bases in between. This CDR3 spans 17 amino acids. Germline loops: CDR1 MDHEN, CDR2 SYDVKM. The CDR3 loop is CASSRRDLELGSYEQYF. For the CDR3, the DNA is TGTGCCAGCAGTCGCCGGGACCTCGAATTAGGATCCTACGAGCAGTACTTC.

The chain links TRBV7-9 to TRBJ2-3; D is uncertain. The CDR3 is 16 amino acids. Germline V gene sequence: CDR1 SEHNR, CDR2 FQNEAQ (reference sequence). The V and J ends lost 5 bases and 0 bases respectively, with 15 bases between them. CDR3 coding DNA: TGTGCCAGCAGCCATACCCGTGAAATAAGCACAGATACGCAGTATTTT. Amino acid sequence: CASSHTREISTDTQYF.

There are many counts of this clonotype. This sequence joins TRBV7-9 and TRBJ2-3; D uncertain. Germline assignment: CDR1 SEHNR and CDR2 FQNEAQ (reference sequence). This CDR3 is 12 amino acids long. V gave up 5 bases and J gave up 3 bases, with 6 bases separating them. CDR3 nucleotides: TGTGCCAGCAGCACCGTAACAGATACGCAGTATTTT. Residues: CASSTVTDTQYF.

This rearrangement joins TRBV20-1 to TRBJ2-1, with 10 bases matching TRBD1. J was trimmed by 3 bases and V by 5 bases; bases with no gene match: 4. The CDR3 has 14 residues. CDR1 and CDR2 (germline): DFQATT, SNEGSKA (reference sequence). CDR3 nucleotides: TGCAGTGCTGAGGACAGGGGGGACTACAATGAGCAGTTCTTC. Translated: CSAEDRGDYNEQFF.

The genes are TRBV19 and TRBJ2-7; 9 nucleotides align to TRBD1. The CDR3 totals 15 residues. V shed 4 bases, J shed 0 bases, and the junction held 4 bases outside the gene matches. Per the germline V gene, CDR1 is LNHDA and CDR2 is SQIVND (reference sequence). The CDR3 loop is CASSRIQGASYEQYF. The CDR3 DNA is TGTGCCAGTAGTAGAATACAGGGGGCCTCCTACGAGCAGTACTTC.